The 28 T cell receptor beta chains in this list originate from one sample, sequenced in a study of T cells in Graves' hyperthyroidism and ophthalmopathy. It was RNA transcripts that yielded the amplified TCR beta CDR3 regions. TCR CDR3 regions were first amplified by RT-PCR with HTBI primers. TCRdb used MiXCR to reprocess the multiplex PCR reads, holding one entry per CDR3 protein. The sample consists of about 360,000 distinct CDR3 sequences, roughly 25% of them appearing once. Sequencing input: blood. The receptors here all came from a man over 45 with Graves' hyperthyroidism.

The chain has TRBV9 and TRBJ2-2; either TRBD1 or TRBD2 may fit D (5 bases each). The CDR3 is 14 amino acids. Trimming took 4 bases from V and 5 from J, leaving 12 bases between them. The germline V gene has CDR1 SGDLS and CDR2 YYNGEE. The CDR3 protein is CASSWDPGTGELFF. The CDR3 DNA follows: TGTGCCAGCAGCTGGGACCCCGGGACCGGGGAGCTGTTTTTT.

The V gene is TRBV5-1, the J gene TRBJ2-3, with D possibly called TRBD1 or TRBD2 (5 bases each). The CDR3 has 16 residues. Germline V gives CDR1 SGHRS, CDR2 YFSETQ. Trimming removed 0 bases at V and 4 bases at J, with 15 bases between. CDR3 protein: CASSLAQGRGADTQYF. CDR3 nucleotides: TGCGCCAGCAGCTTGGCCCAGGGAAGGGGAGCAGATACGCAGTATTTT.

Details on this clonotype: A much larger clone lies one base from this, so it may be a read error. This chain uses TRBV2 with TRBJ2-3; 13 bases line up with TRBD2. The V gene's germline CDR1 is SNHLY and CDR2 FYNNEI. Losses at the gene ends were 6 bases for V and 2 bases for J; bases not matched to a gene: 11. The CDR3 totals 18 residues. CDR3 region: CASSRLAGGLELTDTQYF. CDR3 sequence (DNA): TGTGCCAGCAGCCGACTAGCGGGAGGCCTCGAACTCACAGATACGCAGTATTTT.

This clonotype has only a few counts. CDR3 in DNA: TGTGCCAGCAGTTCCTCGGGAGGGACCCCTCTCTCGGGCACTGAAGCTTTCTTT. It translates to CASSSSGGTPLSGTEAFF. This sequence joins TRBV12-3 or TRBV12-4 and TRBJ1-1; TRBD1 might be the D (5 bases). CDR3 length: 18 amino acids. V was clipped by 4 bases and J by 4 bases, with 25 bases between them.

The chain couples TRBV6-1 to TRBJ2-6; no definite D call. V gave up 2 bases and J gave up 0 bases, with 5 bases separating them. Germline V gene sequence: CDR1 MNHNS, CDR2 SASEGT. This CDR3 comprises 15 residues. The CDR3 sequence is CASSEQSSGANVLTF. The CDR3, as DNA: TGTGCCAGCAGTGAACAGAGCTCTGGGGCCAACGTCCTGACTTTC.

As regards this clonotype: This clone may be a read error of a much larger clone one base away. The gene calls are TRBV11-3 and TRBJ2-5, with a tentative D call TRBD2 (6 bases). CDR1 and CDR2 from the germline V gene are SGHNT and YENEEA. The CDR3 loop spans 14 amino acids. The chain's CDR3 is CASSSRGTQEAQYF. In nucleotides, the CDR3 is TGTGCCAGCAGCTCCCGGGGGACTCAAGAGGCCCAGTACTTC. Drawing the rest from reference TRBV11-3 and TRBJ2-5, the complete variable domain is EAGVVQSPRYKIIEKKQPVAFWCNPISGHNTLYWYLQNLGQGPELLIRYENEEAVDDSQLPKDRFSAERLKGVDSTLKIQPAELGDSAVYLCASSSRGTQEAQYFGPGTRLLVL.

V is TRBV7-8 and J is TRBJ2-2; D call uncertain. CDR3 size: 16 residues. CDR1 and CDR2 from the germline V gene are SGHVS and FQNEAQ. The V gene lost 3 bases and the J gene lost 1 base, with 12 bases spanning the gap. The DNA of the CDR3 is TGTGCCAGCAGCTTTCCGGGCGTGCTGAACACCGGGGAGCTGTTTTTT. It translates to CASSFPGVLNTGELFF.

In this sample, this clonotype turned up a few times. The chain has TRBV24-1 and TRBJ2-3; D possibly corresponds to TRBD1 (6 bases). This CDR3 is built from 16 residues. V lost 3 bases to trimming and J lost 6 bases, with 18 bases between them. CDR1 and CDR2 (germline): KGHDR, SFDVKD. The CDR3, as DNA: TGTGCCACCAGTGATAGGACAGCGTTGAGGGGTGATACGCAGTATTTT. Encoded protein: CATSDRTALRGDTQYF.

V gene TRBV11-2 combines with J gene TRBJ2-3, with a weak D call TRBD1 (7 bases). V was trimmed by 2 bases and J by 5 bases, leaving 20 bases between them. Germline lookup yields CDR1 SGHAT and CDR2 FQNNGV. This CDR3 is 17 amino acids long. CDR3 amino acids: CASSLYSRGPGGDTQYF. As DNA, the CDR3 is TGTGCCAGCAGCTTATATTCTAGGGGGCCCGGGGGAGATACGCAGTATTTT.

The sample holds many counts of this clonotype. This sequence joins TRBV6-1 and TRBJ1-1, with D tentatively TRBD1 (5 bases). V gave up 3 bases and J gave up 5 bases, with 16 bases separating them. The CDR3 is 15 amino acids. Germline V gene lookup returns CDR1 MNHNS and CDR2 SASEGT. The CDR3: CASSDLQGRGTEAFF. The CDR3 DNA follows: TGTGCCAGCAGTGATCTCCAGGGCCGGGGAACTGAAGCTTTCTTT.

This clonotype was counted a few times. The chain has TRBV24-1 and TRBJ2-1; no clear D gene. V gave up 0 bases and J gave up 0 bases, with 8 bases separating them. The CDR3 is 16 amino acids. Germline CDR1 and CDR2: KGHDR and SFDVKD. DNA of the CDR3: TGTGCCACCAGTGATTTGGCCGCTAGCTCCTACAATGAGCAGTTCTTC. Translated, it gives CATSDLAASSYNEQFF.

J is TRBJ1-6 and V is TRBV20-1, with 8 bases matching TRBD1. With V trimmed by 5 bases and J by 10 bases, 7 bases remained unmatched. The CDR3 spans 13 residues. Germline CDR1 and CDR2: DFQATT and SNEGSKA (reference sequence). The CDR3 DNA follows: TGCAGTGCTCTGGACAGGGTGGAATCACCCCTCCACTTT. Translating gives CSALDRVESPLHF.

The rearrangement uses TRBV11-2 and TRBJ2-7, with a possible D match to TRBD2 (6 bases). The CDR3 is made up of 15 amino acids. With 6 bases removed from V and 0 bases from J, the gap between germline ends came to 15 bases. CDR1 and CDR2 from the germline V gene are SGHAT and FQNNGV. CDR3: CASRQNSGSSYEQYF. The CDR3 DNA is TGTGCCAGCAGACAAAATAGCGGTAGCTCCTACGAGCAGTACTTC.

The chain is built from TRBV11-2 and TRBJ2-7; 10 bases fit TRBD2. The germline V gene encodes CDR1 SGHAT and CDR2 FQNNGV. V trimming: 1 base; J trimming: 4 bases; junction bases outside the gene matches: 4. CDR3 length equals 15 residues. In DNA, the CDR3 is TGTGCCAGCAGCTTAGCAACTAGCGGGACTTACGAGCAGTACTTC. It yields the protein CASSLATSGTYEQYF.

This chain connects TRBV29-1 to TRBJ2-5; possible D gene TRBD1, 6 bases. With 7 bases removed from V and 4 bases from J, the gap between germline ends came to 13 bases. From germline, CDR1 is SQVTM and CDR2 ANQGSEA. The length of the CDR3 is 12 residues. The DNA for the CDR3 is TGCAGCGCCCTACAGGGTGGAGAGACCCAGTACTTC. Its protein is CSALQGGETQYF.

The sample holds many counts of this clonotype. The chain combines TRBV5-6 with TRBJ2-1; TRBD2 matches at 8 bases. V lost 2 bases and J lost 6; bases outside the gene matches: 7. This CDR3 is 15 amino acids long. Looked up from germline, CDR1 is SGHDT and CDR2 is YYEEEE. CDR3 sequence: CASSFYGRALNEQFF. In DNA, the CDR3 is TGTGCCAGCAGCTTCTACGGGAGGGCCCTCAATGAGCAGTTCTTC.

The chain has TRBV29-1 and TRBJ2-3; 8 nucleotides match TRBD2. This CDR3 region has 15 residues. Germline assignment: CDR1 SQVTM and CDR2 ANQGSEA. Unmatched junction bases numbered 8, after V lost 4 bases and J lost 2 bases. For the CDR3, the DNA is TGCAGCGTTGCGACTAGCGAGATAATCACAGATACGCAGTATTTT. This gives the protein CSVATSEIITDTQYF.

V gene TRBV29-1 combines with J gene TRBJ1-2, with D possibly being TRBD1 (6 bases). Trimming took 6 bases from V and 8 from J, leaving 19 bases between them. The CDR3 runs 13 residues. Per the germline V gene, CDR1 is SQVTM and CDR2 is ANQGSEA. The DNA of the CDR3 is TGCAGCGTCCGTCGATCAGGGGCGGGAGGCTACACCTTC. It specifies CSVRRSGAGGYTF.

The gene calls are TRBV7-2 and TRBJ2-5, with D perhaps TRBD2 (5 bases). Germline V gene sequence: CDR1 SGHTA, CDR2 FQGNSA. The CDR3 runs 13 residues. V was clipped by 4 bases and J by 4 bases, with 10 bases between them. The CDR3 loop reads CASSSDWGETQYF. In DNA, the CDR3 is TGTGCCAGCAGCTCGGACTGGGGAGAGACCCAGTACTTC.

This clonotype was seen repeatedly, ten times or more. Compared with germline, one end of the junction differs, possibly owing to a read error. V gene TRBV7-7 combines with J gene TRBJ2-1; TRBD1 aligns across 10 bases. Per the germline V gene, CDR1 is SSHAT and CDR2 is FNYEAQ (reference sequence). The CDR3 spans 15 residues. This chain's CDR3 is CASSLGQGVNNEQFF. CDR3 nucleotide sequence: TGTGCTAGCAGCTTAGGACAGGGGGTTAACAATGAGCAGTTCTTC.

This clonotype was seen more than once but under ten times. This rearrangement joins TRBV10-3 to TRBJ2-7; maybe TRBD1 (6 bases). Germline V gene data show CDR1 as ENHRY and CDR2 as SYGVKD. Trimming removed 6 bases from V and 6 bases from J, with 12 bases in between. The CDR3 is 12 residues long. CDR3: CAISPGHSEQYF. DNA of the CDR3: TGTGCCATCAGCCCGGGACATTCCGAGCAGTACTTC.

The sample holds a few counts of this clonotype. The chain combines TRBV6-1 with TRBJ2-3, with D possibly matching TRBD2 (6 bases). The CDR3 totals 18 residues. Germline CDR1 is MNHNS and CDR2 is SASEGT. With 1 base removed from V and 0 bases from J, the gap between germline ends came to 17 bases. The CDR3 DNA is TGTGCCAGCAGTGAAGAGCCTTGGAGGGGTTCTAGCACAGATACGCAGTATTTT. This encodes CASSEEPWRGSSTDTQYF.

This clonotype was counted a few times. The chain couples TRBV6-1 to TRBJ2-7, with 9 bases identical to TRBD1. The CDR3 is made up of 14 amino acids. CDR1 MNHNS and CDR2 SASEGT come from the germline V gene. Trimming at V came to 3 bases and at J to 6 bases, leaving 6 bases not matched to a gene. CDR3 nucleotides: TGTGCCAGCAGTGACCGGGACAGGGTTGTCGAGCAGTACTTC. It specifies CASSDRDRVVEQYF.

This sequence joins TRBV19 and TRBJ1-5; 8 bases line up with TRBD1. Losses at the gene ends were 5 bases for V and 9 bases for J; bases not matched to a gene: 12. The CDR3 totals 15 residues. The germline V gene encodes CDR1 LNHDA and CDR2 SQIVND (reference sequence). Here the CDR3 reads CASSSDRGLRGPQHF. CDR3 nucleotide sequence: TGTGCCAGTAGTTCTGACAGGGGACTCAGGGGGCCCCAGCATTTT.

This clonotype was observed a few times. CDR3 nucleotide sequence: TGTGCCAGCAGCCATGGACAGGGTAGCCTCCAAGAGACCCAGTACTTC. Protein: CASSHGQGSLQETQYF. The chain links TRBV11-3 to TRBJ2-5, with 8 bases that match TRBD1. From germline, CDR1 is SGHNT and CDR2 YENEEA. Unmatched junction bases numbered 9, after V lost 5 bases and J lost 1 base. The CDR3 contains 16 residues.

This clonotype was seen more than once but under ten times. The genes are TRBV7-9 and TRBJ1-1, with unresolved D. Trimming shortened V by 1 base and J by 0 bases, and 9 bases separated the two germline ends. The CDR3 has 15 amino acids. Germline V gene data show CDR1 as SEHNR and CDR2 as FQNEAQ (reference sequence). For the CDR3, the DNA is TGTGCCAGCAGCTTAGTGGTGCGGTTGAACACTGAAGCTTTCTTT. It yields the protein CASSLVVRLNTEAFF.

This clonotype has just a few counts. V usage is TRBV6-2 or TRBV6-3 and J usage is TRBJ2-3, with 12 bases identical to TRBD2. The J segment lost 4 bases and the V segment lost 1 base, leaving 3 bases of the junction unmatched. This CDR3 has 16 residues. Per germline, CDR1 MNHEY and CDR2 SVGEGT. The CDR3 loop is CASSYWTSGTSDTQYF. In DNA, the CDR3 is TGTGCCAGCAGTTACTGGACTAGCGGGACGTCAGATACGCAGTATTTT.

This clonotype was counted only a few times. The chain uses TRBV28 and TRBJ2-2, with 8 bases lining up with TRBD2. The CDR3 extends over 15 amino acids. Germline V lookup: CDR1 MDHEN, CDR2 SYDVKM. J was trimmed by 4 bases and V by 3 bases; bases with no gene match: 4. The CDR3 sequence: CASSFGGAGTGELFF. CDR3 DNA sequence: TGTGCCAGCAGTTTCGGGGGGGCAGGCACCGGGGAGCTGTTTTTT.